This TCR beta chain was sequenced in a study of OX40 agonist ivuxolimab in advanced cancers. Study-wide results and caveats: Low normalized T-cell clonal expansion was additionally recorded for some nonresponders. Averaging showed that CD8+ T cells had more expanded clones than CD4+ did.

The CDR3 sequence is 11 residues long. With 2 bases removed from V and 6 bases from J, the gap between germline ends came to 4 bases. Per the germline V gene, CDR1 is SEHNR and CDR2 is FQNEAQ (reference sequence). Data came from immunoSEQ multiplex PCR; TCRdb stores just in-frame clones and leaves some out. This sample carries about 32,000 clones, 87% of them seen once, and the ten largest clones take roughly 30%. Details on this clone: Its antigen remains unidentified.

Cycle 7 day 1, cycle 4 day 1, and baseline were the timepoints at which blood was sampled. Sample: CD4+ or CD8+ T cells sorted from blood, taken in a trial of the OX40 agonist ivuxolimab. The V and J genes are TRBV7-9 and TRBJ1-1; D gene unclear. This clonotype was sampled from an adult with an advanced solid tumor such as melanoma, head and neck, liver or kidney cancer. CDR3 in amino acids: CASSLSPEAFF. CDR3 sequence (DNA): TGTGCCAGCAGCTTATCACCTGAAGCTTTCTTT.